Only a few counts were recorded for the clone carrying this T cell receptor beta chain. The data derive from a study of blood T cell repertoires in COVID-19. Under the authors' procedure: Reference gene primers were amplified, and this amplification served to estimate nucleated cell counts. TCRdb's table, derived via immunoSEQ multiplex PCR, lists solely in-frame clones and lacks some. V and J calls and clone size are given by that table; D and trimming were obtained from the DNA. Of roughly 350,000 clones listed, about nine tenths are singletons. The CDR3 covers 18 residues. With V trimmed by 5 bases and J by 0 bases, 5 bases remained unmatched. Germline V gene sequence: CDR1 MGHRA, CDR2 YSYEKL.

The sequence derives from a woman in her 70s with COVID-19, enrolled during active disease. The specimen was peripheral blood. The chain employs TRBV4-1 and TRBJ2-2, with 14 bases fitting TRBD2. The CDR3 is CASSEGLAGASNTGELFF. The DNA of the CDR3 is TGCGCCAGCAGCGAGGGACTAGCGGGGGCCTCGAACACCGGGGAGCTGTTTTTT.